This paragraph covers one T cell receptor beta chain sequence. No antigen is known for it. This sample is part of a study of cytomegalovirus exposure and HLA in healthy donors. This PCR relied on a set of 60 Vbeta primers and 13 Jbeta primers. Sequencing used immunoSEQ multiplex PCR; TCRdb keeps in-frame clones, though not all of them. The sample has 150,000 or so clones, about three quarters seen once; the top ten hold around 3%. The CDR3 totals 15 residues. Germline V gene data show CDR1 as KGHSH and CDR2 as LQKENI. V lost 4 bases to trimming and J lost 4 bases, with 15 bases between them. All the people who gave samples were healthy bone marrow donors. General study points: An analysis done earlier found most TCR beta V segments productive about 87% or about 30% of the time. Cytomegalovirus status, reportedly, was diagnosed with high specificity and sensitivity by the classifier. Certain sequence variants were highly shared and formed a cluster, and this cluster was likely a sequencing artifact.

The chain employs TRBV18 and TRBJ2-3; TRBD1 is a possible D gene (6 bases). Material for sequencing was PBMCs. This TCR was recovered from a man aged 40-49 years in good health and CMV-seropositive. The CDR3 loop is CASSLQQGSSDTQYF. The CDR3 coding sequence is TGTGCCAGCTCACTACAACAGGGAAGTTCAGATACGCAGTATTTT.